This T cell receptor beta chain was documented in a study of vaccination effects on CD4 cells after COVID-19. Study-wide context: Post-vaccine draws lagged the second dose by a median of 72 days.

Germline CDR1 and CDR2: SGHDT and YYEEEE. Trimming took 4 bases from V and 4 from J, leaving 17 bases between them. This CDR3 has 15 amino acids. Whole-study results and caveats: Healthy vaccinees had only 1 of 255 vaccine-induced clones cross-react with common cold coronaviruses.

Assay used: immunoSEQ multiplex PCR; TCRdb lists only in-frame clones, some missing. The sample includes approximately 26,000 clones, 70% to 75% seen only once; the top ten take roughly 10%. Before sequencing, viral peptide pools were used by the ViraFEST assay to expand antigen-specific CD4+ T cells. Researchers isolated CD4+ T cells once about eleven days of culture had elapsed. Either the BNT162b2 or mRNA-1273 vaccine was given to participants in two doses. With regard to this clone: Its specificity is not known.

The clonotype originates from a human donor who received a COVID-19 vaccine. The V and J genes are TRBV5-6 and TRBJ1-2, with a possible D match to TRBD1 (5 bases). Here the sequenced sample was CD4+ T cells from PBMCs cultured with HCoV-NL63 spike peptides, taken after COVID-19 vaccination. CDR3 in DNA: TGTGCCAGCAGCGTGATAGGGGCGTTAGTCTATGGCTACACCTTC. Protein: CASSVIGALVYGYTF.